The 18 T cell receptor beta chains reported below all come from one sample, sequenced in a study of regulatory and conventional T cells in RAG deficiency. Here immunoSEQ multiplex PCR was the method, and the copy in TCRdb shows in-frame clones only, minus some. The sample contains roughly 34,000 clones, 76% of which appear only once. The sorted conventional CD4+ T cells were CD25-low and CD127-high, with genomic DNA sequenced. The sample also formed part of further work on regulatory T cells. That study reports: The PCR used 52 TRBV and 13 TRBJ primers.

The sample taken for sequencing was CD4+ effector T cells sorted from blood. These receptors originate from a human donor in good health.

J is TRBJ1-4 and V is TRBV5-1; 8 nucleotides line up with TRBD1. The germline gives CDR1 SGHRS, CDR2 YFSETQ. V lost 2 bases, J lost 1 base, and 1 base stayed unmatched. There are 15 residues in the CDR3. The CDR3 loop is CASSLDRGTNEKLFF. CDR3 DNA sequence: TGCGCCAGCAGCTTAGACAGGGGAACTAATGAAAAACTGTTTTTT. Full variable domain (remainder filled in from reference TRBV5-1 and TRBJ1-4): KAGVTQTPRYLIKTRGQQVTLSCSPISGHRSVSWYQQTPGQGLQFLFEYFSETQRNKGNFPGRFSGRQFSNSRSEMNVSTLELGDSALYLCASSLDRGTNEKLFFGSGTQLSVL.

The chain uses TRBV5-1 and TRBJ1-2, with 11 bases lining up with TRBD1. J gave up 4 bases and V 0 bases, and 2 bases lay outside the gene matches. This CDR3 region has 15 residues. CDR1 SGHRS and CDR2 YFSETQ come from the germline V gene. CDR3 protein: CASSLVGTGGYGYTF. In nucleotides, the CDR3 is TGCGCCAGCAGCTTGGTTGGGACAGGGGGCTATGGCTACACCTTC.

The chain employs TRBV6-1 and TRBJ2-6; the D gene is possibly TRBD1 (6 bases). The V end was cut by 0 bases, the J end by 0 bases, with 9 bases between. The CDR3 length is 17 residues. Germline CDR1 reads MNHNS; CDR2 reads SASEGT. In DNA form, the CDR3 reads TGTGCCAGCAGTGAAGCGACAGGAACCTCTGGGGCCAACGTCCTGACTTTC. This translates into CASSEATGTSGANVLTF.

CDR3 loop: CASSVVPAGAHNEQFF. The CDR3 DNA sequence: TGTGCCAGCAGCGTAGTTCCAGCGGGGGCACACAATGAGCAGTTCTTC. V is TRBV9 and J is TRBJ2-1; TRBD2 agrees at 8 bases. With V trimmed by 0 bases and J by 5 bases, 7 bases remained unmatched. Germline V gene sequence: CDR1 SGDLS, CDR2 YYNGEE. The CDR3 totals 16 residues. Full variable domain (rest looked up from reference TRBV9 and TRBJ2-1): DSGVTQTPKHLITATGQRVTLRCSPRSGDLSVYWYQQSLDQGLQFLIQYYNGEERAKGNILERFSAQQFPDLHSELNLSSLELGDSALYFCASSVVPAGAHNEQFFGPGTRLTVL.

This clone was picked up one time. The V call is TRBV5-4, the J call TRBJ1-2; unclear D gene. The length of the CDR3 is 13 residues. V was pared by 4 bases and J by 4 bases, with 11 bases between. Germline CDR1 is SGHNT and CDR2 is YYREEE (reference sequence). The CDR3 nucleotides read TGTGCCAGCAGCACCGACTTTAGCTATGGCTACACCTTC. Amino acid sequence: CASSTDFSYGYTF.

A few counts support this clone. The V and J genes are TRBV9 and TRBJ2-3; 8 bases fit TRBD2. The CDR3 contains 17 residues. From germline, CDR1 is SGDLS and CDR2 YYNGEE. V was pared by 3 bases and J by 6 bases, with 15 bases of the junction left unmatched. The CDR3 sequence is CASSADPFGGARDTQYF. The CDR3 DNA sequence: TGTGCCAGCAGCGCCGACCCCTTCGGGGGGGCAAGGGATACGCAGTATTTT. Drawing the rest from reference TRBV9 and TRBJ2-3, the complete variable domain is DSGVTQTPKHLITATGQRVTLRCSPRSGDLSVYWYQQSLDQGLQFLIQYYNGEERAKGNILERFSAQQFPDLHSELNLSSLELGDSALYFCASSADPFGGARDTQYFGPGTRLTVL.

The genes are TRBV19 and TRBJ2-1; 7 bases are shared with TRBD2. The CDR3 totals 17 residues. Germline trimming cut 5 bases from V and 4 bases from J; bases unmatched to any gene: 14. Germline values: CDR1 LNHDA, CDR2 SQIVND (reference sequence). CDR3 coding DNA: TGTGCCAGTAGTTTTAATCGGCGGCTAGCGGAATACAATGAGCAGTTCTTC. Its protein product is CASSFNRRLAEYNEQFF.

This rearrangement joins TRBV30 to TRBJ2-5, with D perhaps given as TRBD1 or TRBD2 (6 bases each). Germline loops: CDR1 GTSNPN, CDR2 SVGIG (reference sequence). The CDR3 has 16 residues. With 0 bases removed from V and 3 bases from J, the gap between germline ends came to 17 bases. For the CDR3, the DNA is TGTGCCTGGAGTGTAGGTCCGGGGGCAGGGGAAGAGACCCAGTACTTC. Residues: CAWSVGPGAGEETQYF.

V usage is TRBV19 and J usage is TRBJ2-5, with TRBD2 matching over 7 bases. Unmatched junction bases numbered 10, after V lost 7 bases and J lost 2 bases. CDR1 is LNHDA and CDR2 is SQIVND in the germline V gene (reference sequence). The CDR3 runs to 15 residues. The CDR3 loop reads CASTPVGGRQETQYF. As DNA, the CDR3 is TGTGCCAGTACCCCCGTGGGGGGGAGGCAAGAGACCCAGTACTTC.

A few counts support this clone. The V gene is TRBV30, the J gene TRBJ1-2; a weak D match, TRBD1 (6 bases). Germline V gene data show CDR1 as GTSNPN and CDR2 as SVGIG (reference sequence). The length of the CDR3 is 13 residues. V gave up 0 bases and J gave up 4 bases, with 9 bases separating them. The CDR3 DNA reads as TGTGCCTGGAGTGTACGAGGGGGCTATGGCTACACCTTC. It specifies CAWSVRGGYGYTF.

This clone came up a few times. V is TRBV18 and J is TRBJ1-1; 7 bases align to TRBD1. The junction had 5 bases not matched to a gene; V was cut back by 4 bases and J by 0 bases. CDR3 size: 15 residues. Germline loops: CDR1 KGHSH, CDR2 LQKENI. The CDR3: CASSLGQPMNTEAFF. CDR3 nucleotide sequence: TGTGCCAGCTCACTGGGACAGCCAATGAACACTGAAGCTTTCTTT.

CDR3 amino acids: CASSPFTEAFF. CDR3 in DNA: TGTGCCAGCAGCCCTTTCACTGAAGCTTTCTTT. The chain carries TRBV7-9 and TRBJ1-1; no clear D gene. The V end lost 5 bases, the J end lost 4 bases, and 5 bases lay between the germline ends. Germline CDR1 is SEHNR and CDR2 is FQNEAQ (reference sequence). The CDR3 covers 11 residues. The full variable domain, with the rest looked up from reference TRBV7-9 and TRBJ1-1, is DTGVSQNPRHKITKRGQNVTFRCDPISEHNRLYWYRQTLGQGPEFLTYFQNEAQLEKSRLLSDRFSAERPKGSFSTLEIQRTEQGDSAMYLCASSPFTEAFFGQGTRLTVV.

The rearrangement links TRBV7-3 to TRBJ1-5; D uncertain. Germline V gene data show CDR1 as SGHTA and CDR2 as FQGTGA. V lost 1 base to trimming and J lost 4 bases, with 2 bases between them. The CDR3 is made up of 12 amino acids. The CDR3 here is CASSLNNQPQHF. The CDR3 nucleotides read TGTGCCAGCAGCTTAAATAATCAGCCCCAGCATTTT.

This sequence joins TRBV9 and TRBJ1-2, with D tentatively TRBD1 (5 bases). CDR3 length equals 17 residues. Looked up from germline, CDR1 is SGDLS and CDR2 is YYNGEE. The V gene lost 4 bases and the J gene lost 4 bases, with 23 bases spanning the gap. CDR3 sequence: CASSPRGGDIKFYGYTF. The CDR3 DNA sequence: TGTGCCAGCAGCCCCCGGGGGGGGGATATAAAATTCTATGGCTACACCTTC.

The chain joins TRBV6-5 to TRBJ2-7, with D possibly matching TRBD2 (5 bases). Germline-derived CDR1 and CDR2 are MNHEY and SVGAGI. V lost 6 bases to trimming and J lost 0 bases, with 9 bases between them. This CDR3 has 13 amino acids. The CDR3 DNA sequence: TGTGCCAGCAGCGGGGTTAGCTCCTACGAGCAGTACTTC. It codes for CASSGVSSYEQYF.

This sequence joins TRBV27 and TRBJ1-1; possible D gene TRBD1, 6 bases. The V and J ends lost 3 bases and 5 bases respectively, with 16 bases between them. Germline V gene sequence: CDR1 MNHEY, CDR2 SMNVEV (reference sequence). This CDR3 has 15 amino acids. CDR3 protein: CASSFRSQGGTEAFF. The CDR3 DNA sequence: TGTGCCAGCAGTTTTCGGTCACAGGGAGGGACTGAAGCTTTCTTT.

The chain links TRBV6-1 to TRBJ1-2; possibly TRBD1 for D (6 bases). The germline V gene encodes CDR1 MNHNS and CDR2 SASEGT. V was clipped by 1 base and J by 1 base, with 10 bases between them. The CDR3 loop spans 15 amino acids. In DNA form, the CDR3 reads TGTGCCAGCAGTGAAGATTACAGGGTTAACTATGGCTACACCTTC. Residues: CASSEDYRVNYGYTF.

This clone occurred once. V is TRBV6-5 and J is TRBJ2-7; 11 bases line up with TRBD1. The junction had 6 bases not matched to a gene; V was cut back by 0 bases and J by 5 bases. Germline loops: CDR1 MNHEY, CDR2 SVGAGI. This CDR3 has 16 residues. The CDR3 spells CASSYSEGQGAHEQYF. CDR3 coding DNA: TGTGCCAGCAGTTACTCGGAAGGACAGGGGGCCCACGAGCAGTACTTC.